These 19 T cell receptor beta chains came from one sample sequenced in a study of post-analysis software for immune sequencing data. Their antigen targets remain unknown. Study-level findings and limits: Controls showed lower frequencies than patients for roughly five TRBV segments, and TRBV5-6, TRBV5-1 and TRBV20-1 were among these.

TCR beta cDNA libraries included unique molecular identifiers. TCRdb redid the calling of the PCR reads with MiXCR, one entry per CDR3 protein. The data contain hundreds of thousands of distinct CDR3 sequences, about 60% of them singletons. The sample taken for sequencing was blood. All receptors derive from a girl aged 2-10 years with multiple sclerosis.

This clonotype has just a few counts. V gene TRBV5-1 combines with J gene TRBJ2-1, with 10 nucleotides matching TRBD2. The V and J ends lost 1 base and 6 bases, in that order; junction bases with no gene match: 10. CDR3 length: 17 residues. Germline V CDR1 and CDR2: SGHRS, YFSETQ. DNA for the CDR3: TGCGCCAGCAGCTTGATTCCGGCAGCGGGAGGGCCCAATGAGCAGTTCTTC. Its protein is CASSLIPAAGGPNEQFF.

The V gene is TRBV5-1, the J gene TRBJ2-1; tentatively, D is TRBD1 or TRBD2 (6 bases each). The V end was cut by 3 bases, the J end by 11 bases, with 18 bases between. This CDR3 region has 14 residues. Germline CDR1 reads SGHRS; CDR2 reads YFSETQ. The CDR3 protein is CASSWDDPGAKQFF. The CDR3 nucleotides are TGCGCCAGCAGCTGGGATGACCCGGGGGCCAAGCAGTTCTTC. The complete variable domain, with remaining parts taken from reference TRBV5-1 and TRBJ2-1, reads KAGVTQTPRYLIKTRGQQVTLSCSPISGHRSVSWYQQTPGQGLQFLFEYFSETQRNKGNFPGRFSGRQFSNSRSEMNVSTLELGDSALYLCASSWDDPGAKQFFGPGTRLTVL.

V and J are TRBV2 and TRBJ1-5, with D possibly TRBD1 on 6 matching bases. Trimming took 7 bases from V and 6 from J, leaving 16 bases between them. CDR3 length equals 14 residues. Per germline, CDR1 SNHLY and CDR2 FYNNEI. This CDR3 reads CASNLQGKGQPQHF. The CDR3 DNA sequence: TGTGCCAGCAACCTACAGGGAAAAGGTCAGCCCCAGCATTTT.

This clonotype was counted only a few times. The chain links TRBV29-1 to TRBJ2-7; no firm D call. This CDR3 has 12 residues. V lost 1 base, J lost 3 bases, and 7 bases lay in between. Germline V gene sequence: CDR1 SQVTM, CDR2 ANQGSEA. CDR3 residues: CSVEGINYEQYF. The CDR3 nucleotides read TGCAGCGTTGAAGGGATAAACTACGAGCAGTACTTC.

This chain joins TRBV5-1 and TRBJ2-3, with D perhaps TRBD1 or TRBD2 (5 bases each). Germline V gives CDR1 SGHRS, CDR2 YFSETQ. Trimming took 1 base from V and 2 from J, leaving 11 bases between them. The CDR3 length is 15 residues. CDR3 region: CASSLNGDLTDTQYF. The CDR3 DNA follows: TGCGCCAGCAGCTTGAACGGGGACCTCACAGATACGCAGTATTTT.

The chain couples TRBV4-3 to TRBJ1-6, with D hard to call. The germline gives CDR1 LGHNA, CDR2 YSLEER. The CDR3 has 14 residues. V gave up 1 base and J gave up 7 bases, with 8 bases separating them. CDR3 sequence: CASSQVTENSPLHF. The CDR3, as DNA: TGCGCCAGCAGCCAAGTAACGGAGAATTCACCCCTCCACTTT.

This clonotype was seen more than once but under ten times. V usage is TRBV7-2 and J usage is TRBJ2-1; D remains ambiguous. This CDR3 spans 14 amino acids. CDR1 is SGHTA, CDR2 FQGNSA, per germline. Trimming cost V 3 bases and J 6 bases, with 12 bases left between them. CDR3 sequence: CASSLGGFSNEQFF. CDR3 DNA: TGTGCCAGCAGCTTGGGTGGCTTCTCCAATGAGCAGTTCTTC.

This clonotype was recorded once. The J gene is TRBJ2-7, the V gene TRBV5-6, with D unresolved. Trimming removed 0 bases from V and 3 bases from J, with 10 bases in between. Germline CDR1 SGHDT, CDR2 YYEEEE. The CDR3 is 14 residues long. DNA of the CDR3: TGTGCCAGCAGCTTGGCCCATTCCGACTACGAGCAGTACTTC. It encodes CASSLAHSDYEQYF.

In this sample, this clonotype turned up a few times. V usage is TRBV7-9 and J usage is TRBJ2-1; D gene uncertain. This CDR3 contains 17 residues. Trimming stripped 0 bases from V and 4 bases from J, with 16 bases between. Per germline, CDR1 SEHNR and CDR2 FQNEAQ (reference sequence). For the CDR3, the DNA is TGTGCCAGCAGCTTAGCTTCTGGCGGAAACTCTTACAATGAGCAGTTCTTC. It encodes CASSLASGGNSYNEQFF. The complete variable domain, with remaining parts taken from reference TRBV7-9 and TRBJ2-1, reads DTGVSQNPRHKITKRGQNVTFRCDPISEHNRLYWYRQTLGQGPEFLTYFQNEAQLEKSRLLSDRFSAERPKGSFSTLEIQRTEQGDSAMYLCASSLASGGNSYNEQFFGPGTRLTVL.

J is TRBJ1-2 and V is TRBV7-9; 8 bases map to TRBD1. Germline V CDR1 and CDR2: SEHNR, FQNEAQ (reference sequence). Trimming took 3 bases from V and 6 from J; bases not matched to a gene: 9. This CDR3 spans 15 amino acids. The CDR3 spells CASSFRDRTLDGYTF. For the CDR3, the DNA is TGTGCCAGCAGCTTCCGGGACAGGACATTAGATGGCTACACCTTC. The entire variable domain, with the rest obtained from reference TRBV7-9 and TRBJ1-2, is as follows: DTGVSQNPRHKITKRGQNVTFRCDPISEHNRLYWYRQTLGQGPEFLTYFQNEAQLEKSRLLSDRFSAERPKGSFSTLEIQRTEQGDSAMYLCASSFRDRTLDGYTFGSGTRLTVV.

As for this clonotype: Compared with germline, one end of the junction differs, possibly owing to a read error. The rearrangement links TRBV12-3 or TRBV12-4 to TRBJ2-6, with D perhaps TRBD1 or TRBD2 (5 bases each). This CDR3 region has 14 residues. The CDR3 loop is CASSYLSGANVRTF. The CDR3 nucleotides are TGTGCCAGCAGTTACCTATCCGGGGCCAACGTCCGGACTTTC.

This clonotype was counted a few times. The genes are TRBV29-1 and TRBJ2-3; TRBD2 might be the D (6 bases). V was shortened by 5 bases and J by 2 bases, with 14 bases between the two germline ends. The CDR3 spans 14 residues. Germline lookup yields CDR1 SQVTM and CDR2 ANQGSEA. CDR3 protein: CSVRPGLHTDTQYF. CDR3 nucleotide sequence: TGCAGCGTTCGCCCGGGACTCCACACAGATACGCAGTATTTT.

The chain uses TRBV6-5 and TRBJ2-1; the D gene is possibly TRBD1 (6 bases). This CDR3 region has 15 residues. Trimming took off 6 bases at V and 0 bases at J, with 12 bases between the two ends. The V gene's germline CDR1 is MNHEY and CDR2 SVGAGI. CDR3 nucleotides: TGTGCCAGCAGGGTCGACAGGAGCTCCTACAATGAGCAGTTCTTC. It yields the protein CASRVDRSSYNEQFF.

The genes are TRBV5-5 and TRBJ2-3, with 9 nucleotides matching TRBD2. CDR3 length: 17 residues. The V gene end was trimmed by 0 bases and the J gene end by 2 bases; junction bases not matched to a gene: 7. The V gene's germline CDR1 is SGHKS and CDR2 YYEKEE (reference sequence). The CDR3 DNA reads TGTGCCAGCAGCTTGGCCCCAGCGGGAGGCCCCACAGATACGCAGTATTTT. This gives the protein CASSLAPAGGPTDTQYF.

A few counts support this clonotype. The V and J genes are TRBV7-2 and TRBJ2-1; D is unclear. CDR1 and CDR2 (germline): SGHTA, FQGNSA. V was clipped by 1 base and J by 12 bases, with 13 bases between them. The CDR3 consists of 13 residues. DNA of the CDR3: TGTGCCAGCAGCTTAGGATTACAGTCGGGGCAGTTCTTC. This sequence encodes CASSLGLQSGQFF.

The V call is TRBV29-1, the J call TRBJ2-3; D remains ambiguous. V was cut by 4 bases and J by 6 bases, with 11 bases left in between. The CDR3 length is 12 residues. Germline-derived CDR1 and CDR2 are SQVTM and ANQGSEA. The CDR3 here is CSVVVDVDTQYF. CDR3 coding DNA: TGCAGCGTTGTGGTGGATGTGGATACGCAGTATTTT.

The J gene is TRBJ2-7, the V gene TRBV7-9; 9 bases are a match to TRBD1. Looked up from germline, CDR1 is SEHNR and CDR2 is FQNEAQ (reference sequence). The V and J ends lost 4 bases and 5 bases, in that order; junction bases with no gene match: 6. This CDR3 region has 14 residues. CDR3 sequence reads: CASSSGTGNNEQYF. CDR3 DNA sequence: TGTGCCAGCAGCTCCGGGACAGGGAACAACGAGCAGTACTTC.

The CDR3 nucleotides read TGCAGCGTCGTCCCGGGACAGGGGGCAGGCTCCTACGAGCAGTACTTC. It codes for CSVVPGQGAGSYEQYF. The rearrangement joins TRBV29-1 to TRBJ2-7; 12 bases map to TRBD1. The germline V gene has CDR1 SQVTM and CDR2 ANQGSEA. The CDR3 is 16 amino acids. J was trimmed by 0 bases and V by 6 bases; bases with no gene match: 9.

The rearrangement uses TRBV27 and TRBJ2-6, with 10 positions matching TRBD1. Germline CDR1 is MNHEY and CDR2 is SMNVEV (reference sequence). Trimming removed 4 bases from V and 0 bases from J; junction bases left unmatched: 3. CDR3 length: 17 amino acids. The CDR3 DNA is TGTGCCAGCAGTTCGACAGGGGGCTCCTCTGGGGCCAACGTCCTGACTTTC. Translating it yields CASSSTGGSSGANVLTF.